Detailed here is one T cell receptor beta chain. V dropped 2 bases and J dropped 4 bases, with 11 bases sitting between them. From germline, CDR1 is MDHEN and CDR2 SYDVKM. There are 14 residues in the CDR3. These data belong to a study of blood T cell repertoires in COVID-19. The overall study: Donors in the United States, Italy and Spain gave samples during acute or convalescent COVID-19. T cells, B-cell-depleted T cells, or PBMCs supplied cDNA or gDNA.

Authors' processing steps: Estimates of nucleated cell counts were drawn from the amplification of reference gene primers. TCRdb's table, derived via immunoSEQ multiplex PCR, lists solely in-frame clones and lacks some. That table supplies the V and J calls and clone size; D and trimming were determined from the DNA. The sample gives 130,000 or so clones, 88% of which show up once; roughly 2.1% is in the top ten. Source material: peripheral blood. The chain uses TRBV28 and TRBJ2-5, with TRBD1 as a possible D gene (6 bases). This TCR came from a man in his 70s with active COVID-19. CDR3 coding DNA: TGTGCCAGCAGTTTACAGGGGTTCAGAGAGACCCAGTACTTC. It specifies CASSLQGFRETQYF.